Below are 26 T cell receptor beta chains sequenced from a single sample in a study of blood T cells in healthy people across ages. The use of a sample-barcoded 5' primer and a J-beta primer mix characterized a second PCR of roughly 7 to 11 cycles. TCRdb ran MiXCR on the 5' RACE reads and lists one entry per CDR3 protein. This repertoire shows around 1,000,000 distinct CDR3 sequences, approximately 26% found once; its top ten account for 0.65% to 0.95%. These data also featured in a second study, about T cells of mothers and their children.

What was sequenced was blood. The receptors derive from a girl aged 2 to 9 in good health.

V gene TRBV7-8 combines with J gene TRBJ2-3; TRBD1 might be the D (5 bases). Germline V lookup: CDR1 SGHVS, CDR2 FQNEAQ. The V end was cut by 2 bases, the J end by 2 bases, with 17 bases between. CDR3 length: 17 residues. CDR3 residues: CASSLLPLGEHTDTQYF. The DNA for the CDR3 is TGTGCCAGCAGCTTACTGCCATTAGGGGAACACACAGATACGCAGTATTTT.

This clonotype was seen a handful of times. This sequence joins TRBV19 and TRBJ2-1, with D perhaps TRBD1 or TRBD2 (5 bases each). V was cut by 8 bases and J by 9 bases, with 11 bases left in between. The CDR3 runs to 11 residues. Germline CDR1 and CDR2: LNHDA and SQIVND (reference sequence). CDR3 nucleotides: TGTGCCAGTGGGGGTGGAGGTGAGCAGTTCTTC. Translation gives CASGGGGEQFF.

This clonotype came up a few times. The rearrangement links TRBV12-3 or TRBV12-4 to TRBJ1-1; D gene uncertain. V was trimmed by 5 bases and J by 10 bases, leaving 14 bases between them. The CDR3 sequence is 12 residues long. Here the CDR3 reads CASSLSPEGAFF. CDR3 DNA: TGTGCCAGCAGTCTAAGTCCCGAGGGAGCTTTCTTT.

This clonotype was seen more than once but under ten times. The chain recombines TRBV7-3 with TRBJ1-2; 10 nucleotides line up with TRBD1. CDR1 and CDR2 (germline): SGHTA, FQGTGA. The V gene end was trimmed by 6 bases and the J gene end by 3 bases; junction bases not matched to a gene: 4. The CDR3 contains 14 residues. The CDR3 region has the DNA TGTGCCAGCAGGGGGACAGGGGAGGACTATGGCTACACCTTC. This codes for CASRGTGEDYGYTF.

This sequence joins TRBV12-5 and TRBJ1-1, with D possibly TRBD1 on 6 matching bases. Germline CDR1 reads LGHNT; CDR2 reads FRNRAP. CDR3 length: 15 residues. Trimming took off 5 bases at V and 0 bases at J, with 13 bases between the two ends. For the CDR3, the DNA is TGTGCTAGTGGTCTCTGGGGACACCTGAACACTGAAGCTTTCTTT. This codes for CASGLWGHLNTEAFF.

There are a few counts of this clonotype. This sequence joins TRBV3-1 and TRBJ2-5, with a tentative D call TRBD1 (5 bases). Trimming took 9 bases from V and 3 from J, leaving 11 bases between them. Germline CDR1 LGHDT, CDR2 YNNKEL (reference sequence). The length of the CDR3 is 12 residues. The CDR3 nucleotides are TGTGCCAGTACAGACAGAAAAGAGACCCAGTACTTC. Amino acid sequence: CASTDRKETQYF.

Notes on this clonotype: The germline gene is not matched at one end of the junction; a read error may be the cause. V and J are TRBV3-1 and TRBJ2-3; the D is unclear. This CDR3 comprises 13 residues. CDR1 is LGHDT and CDR2 is YNNKEL in the germline V gene (reference sequence). CDR3 in amino acids: CASSQDPGRDILF. CDR3 bases: TGTGCCAGCAGCCAAGATCCCGGGCGCGACATCTTATTT.

There are a few counts of this clonotype. V and J are TRBV5-6 and TRBJ1-4; no clear D. This CDR3 comprises 14 residues. Germline loops: CDR1 SGHDT, CDR2 YYEEEE. V was clipped by 1 base and J by 4 bases, with 8 bases between them. The CDR3 coding sequence is TGTGCCAGCAGCTTGAGAGGTTTTAATGAAAAACTGTTTTTT. As protein: CASSLRGFNEKLFF.

This clonotype was seen a few times. V is TRBV27 and J is TRBJ2-5; TRBD1 might be the D (5 bases). Trimming cost V 9 bases and J 1 base, with 9 bases left between them. CDR3 size: 12 residues. Germline assignment: CDR1 MNHEY and CDR2 SMNVEV (reference sequence). CDR3 region: CASPGCQETQYF. The DNA for the CDR3 is TGTGCCAGTCCAGGGTGCCAAGAGACCCAGTACTTC.

Remarks on this clonotype: This may be a read error, as it is one base from a much larger clone. This rearrangement joins TRBV20-1 to TRBJ2-1, with TRBD2 matching over 7 bases. The germline V gene encodes CDR1 DFQATT and CDR2 SNEGSKA (reference sequence). V gave up 0 bases and J gave up 0 bases; unmatched junction bases: 5. CDR3 size: 16 residues. The CDR3 protein is CSARDLAASSYNEQFF. The CDR3, as DNA: TGCAGTGCTAGAGATCTAGCGGCAAGCTCCTACAATGAGCAGTTCTTC.

This chain joins TRBV20-1 and TRBJ2-5, with D hard to call. Germline V gives CDR1 DFQATT, CDR2 SNEGSKA (reference sequence). The CDR3 has 14 amino acids. V dropped 2 bases and J dropped 2 bases, with 12 bases sitting between them. The CDR3, as DNA: TGCAGTGCTAGAAAAGGAACCGGTCAAGAGACCCAGTACTTC. Translated, it gives CSARKGTGQETQYF.

This rearrangement joins TRBV2 to TRBJ2-1; 8 positions match TRBD2. Trimming cost V 0 bases and J 4 bases; bases outside gene matches: 20. Germline loops: CDR1 SNHLY, CDR2 FYNNEI. The CDR3 extends over 21 amino acids. In DNA, the CDR3 is TGTGCCAGCAGTGAAGCGCTTTCTAGGTTATCGGGCGGGGGGCCTTACAATGAGCAGTTCTTC. This translates into CASSEALSRLSGGGPYNEQFF.

V is TRBV6-5 and J is TRBJ1-5; TRBD1 is a possible D gene (5 bases). The germline V gene encodes CDR1 MNHEY and CDR2 SVGAGI. This CDR3 spans 17 amino acids. The V gene lost 0 bases and the J gene lost 1 base, with 13 bases spanning the gap. The CDR3 loop is CASSYSEAGPSNQPQHF. The CDR3 DNA sequence: TGTGCCAGCAGTTACTCCGAGGCAGGGCCGAGCAATCAGCCCCAGCATTTT.

The chain joins TRBV3-1 to TRBJ2-4, with unresolved D. With 3 bases removed from V and 2 bases from J, the gap between germline ends came to 5 bases. The CDR3 length is 13 residues. Germline V gene lookup returns CDR1 LGHDT and CDR2 YNNKEL (reference sequence). In DNA, the CDR3 is TGTGCCAGCAGCCAGAATACCAAAAACATTCAGTACTTC. Translating gives CASSQNTKNIQYF.

This clonotype occurred a few times. The genes are TRBV10-3 and TRBJ2-2; D gene ambiguous. This CDR3 comprises 12 residues. The V gene's germline CDR1 is ENHRY and CDR2 SYGVKD. V was cut by 5 bases and J by 6 bases, with 7 bases left in between. Here the CDR3 reads CAISRVSGELFF. CDR3 DNA: TGTGCCATCAGTCGGGTGTCCGGGGAGCTGTTTTTT.

The rearrangement joins TRBV7-9 to TRBJ1-6, with a possible D match to TRBD1 (5 bases). CDR1 is SEHNR, CDR2 FQNEAQ, per germline (reference sequence). The germline V and J ends were trimmed by 4 bases and 7 bases, with 17 bases remaining between them. This CDR3 contains 16 residues. Written as DNA, the CDR3 is TGTGCCAGCAGCTCTTCGGACGGGGGACGGAATTCACCCCTCCACTTT. Translating gives CASSSSDGGRNSPLHF.

This clonotype has more than one count but fewer than ten. The V and J genes are TRBV6-5 and TRBJ1-3; possible D gene TRBD1, 6 bases. CDR3 size: 14 residues. Trimming took 10 bases from V and 0 from J, leaving 13 bases between them. In germline, CDR1 is MNHEY, CDR2 SVGAGI. CDR3 sequence reads: CATQTGSSGNTIYF. DNA for the CDR3: TGTGCCACACAAACAGGGAGCTCTGGAAACACCATATATTTT.

Note on this clonotype: This is likely a read error, given that the CDR3 carries no conserved phenylalanine or tryptophan at its end. The chain recombines TRBV20-1 with TRBJ2-5; 7 nucleotides match TRBD2. The closer fit of TRBJ2-1 to the DNA end suggests the J call may be wrong. This CDR3 contains 16 residues. In germline, CDR1 is DFQATT, CDR2 SNEGSKA (reference sequence). CDR3 sequence reads: CSALNIENWGGSEQFL. The CDR3 DNA follows: TGCAGTGCTTTAAATATAGAGAACTGGGGAGGGAGTGAGCAGTTCCTC.

This clonotype was seen only a few times. The V gene is TRBV18, the J gene TRBJ2-5, with D unclear. Germline CDR1 is KGHSH and CDR2 is LQKENI. Trimming left V 0 bases short and J 1 base short, with 9 bases between. This CDR3 contains 15 residues. The DNA of the CDR3 is TGTGCCAGCTCACCACCAGGTGGGTTCCAAGAGACCCAGTACTTC. It encodes CASSPPGGFQETQYF.

CDR3 region: CAGSPATHQPQHF. DNA of the CDR3: TGTGCCGGCAGTCCGGCCACTCATCAGCCCCAGCATTTT. The chain is built from TRBV10-3 and TRBJ1-5; D gene ambiguous. V dropped 11 bases and J dropped 5 bases, with 16 bases sitting between them. This CDR3 contains 13 residues. CDR1 and CDR2 from the germline V gene are ENHRY and SYGVKD.

This clonotype was seen a handful of times. J is TRBJ2-2 and V is TRBV3-1, with D possibly being TRBD2 (5 bases). CDR1 is LGHDT and CDR2 is YNNKEL in the germline V gene (reference sequence). This CDR3 contains 16 residues. Between the trimmed V and J ends, which lost 8 bases and 1 base, there was a span of 17 bases. In DNA, the CDR3 is TGTGCCAGCCAATACTCTGAGGGTCTGAACACCGGGGAGCTGTTTTTT. As protein: CASQYSEGLNTGELFF. Together with reference TRBV3-1 and TRBJ2-2, the CDR3 gives the full variable domain: DTAVSQTPKYLVTQMGNDKSIKCEQNLGHDTMYWYKQDSKKFLKIMFSYNNKELIINETVPNRFSPKSPDKAHLNLHINSLELGDSAVYFCASQYSEGLNTGELFFGEGSRLTVL.

This clonotype was seen many times. One end of the junction is discordant with germline, which a read error may explain. This chain connects TRBV5-1 to TRBJ2-3, with D possibly matching TRBD2 (5 bases). This CDR3 spans 15 amino acids. CDR1 and CDR2 (germline): SGHRS, YFSETQ. The CDR3 spells CASSLGLASTDTQYF. CDR3 DNA sequence: TGTGCCAGCAGCCTAGGACTGGCAAGCACAGATACGCAGTATTTT.

The V call is TRBV7-9, the J call TRBJ1-1; D perhaps matches TRBD1 (6 bases). Trimming removed 8 bases from V and 8 bases from J, with 18 bases in between. Germline lookup yields CDR1 SEHNR and CDR2 FQNEAQ (reference sequence). The CDR3 consists of 13 residues. The CDR3 protein is CASRGTVGGEAFF. Written as DNA, the CDR3 is TGTGCCAGCCGAGGGACTGTTGGGGGCGAAGCTTTCTTT.

This clonotype was seen ten or more times. The chain links TRBV29-1 to TRBJ1-4; tentative D call: TRBD1 (5 bases). In germline, CDR1 is SQVTM, CDR2 ANQGSEA. CDR3 length equals 13 residues. With 4 bases removed from V and 7 bases from J, the gap between germline ends came to 13 bases. The CDR3 DNA follows: TGCAGCGTTGTCTCCGGGACTTCTGAAAAACTGTTTTTT. This sequence encodes CSVVSGTSEKLFF.

The chain uses TRBV28 and TRBJ2-5; no reliable D call. This CDR3 is 14 amino acids long. Trimming pared 6 bases from V and 4 bases from J, leaving 15 bases between. Germline V lookup: CDR1 MDHEN, CDR2 SYDVKM. CDR3 DNA: TGTGCCAGCAGACCCCTTGACGCAGGAGAGACCCAGTACTTC. Protein product: CASRPLDAGETQYF.

The chain carries TRBV5-5 and TRBJ2-7, with a weak D call TRBD2 (5 bases). Judging by the DNA end, TRBJ2-5 fits better; the J call may be wrong. The CDR3 consists of 16 residues. Germline V lookup: CDR1 SGHKS, CDR2 YYEKEE (reference sequence). This CDR3 reads CASSLGRETYQETQYF. CDR3 coding DNA: TGTGCCAGCAGCTTGGGTCGGGAAACGTACCAAGAGACCCAGTACTTC.